Listed below are T cell receptor beta chains from one sample, sequenced in a study of beta chain features in type 1 diabetes. Assay: immunoSEQ multiplex PCR; the TCRdb copy retains only in-frame clones and omits some. The sample contains about 620,000 clones, roughly 15% of which appear only once. Material for sequencing was naive CD4+ T cells from blood. The source is a man younger than 30 in good health. CDR3s include the opening cysteine and the closing phenylalanine or tryptophan. Fields, in order: J gene, D gene, clone size, V gene, CDR3 protein, CDR3 DNA. A D gene is named only where the DNA matches it firmly. The size entry is marked missing in some rows and otherwise reads once, few, many or a size class.

>TRBJ2-7|NA|few|TRBV19
CASSNRVTVSYEQYF
TGTGCCAGTAGTAATAGAGTGACGGTCTCCTACGAGCAGTACTTC
>TRBJ2-5|NA|few|TRBV19
CASSGTRETQYF
TGTGCCAGTAGTGGCACACGAGAGACCCAGTACTTC
>TRBJ2-7|NA|NA|TRBV4-2
CASSQVVGRSYEQYF
TGTGCCAGCAGCCAAGTAGTCGGACGCTCCTACGAGCAGTACTTC
>TRBJ2-7|TRBD1|NA|TRBV18
CASSPQGAEYEQYF
TGTGCCAGCTCACCACAGGGGGCGGAGTACGAGCAGTACTTC
>TRBJ2-3|TRBD2|NA|TRBV28
CASSLWASGGTSTDTQYF
TGTGCCAGCAGTTTATGGGCTAGCGGGGGAACTAGCACAGATACGCAGTATTTT
>TRBJ1-2|NA|NA|TRBV6-1
CASREGWSENYGYTF
TGTGCCAGTAGGGAAGGATGGTCAGAAAACTATGGCTACACCTTC
>TRBJ2-7|NA|few|TRBV10-3
CAIRTQTGSYEQYF
TGTGCCATCAGGACCCAAACAGGCTCCTACGAGCAGTACTTC
>TRBJ2-1|TRBD2|few|TRBV7-9
CASSFVGRAYNEQFF
TGTGCCAGCAGCTTCGTCGGGAGGGCCTACAATGAGCAGTTCTTC
>TRBJ2-2|NA|NA|TRBV5-6
CASSFADRSTGELFF
TGTGCCAGCAGCTTTGCCGACCGTTCCACCGGGGAGCTGTTTTTT
>TRBJ2-3|NA|NA|TRBV30
CAWSITDTQYF
TGTGCCTGGAGTATAACAGATACGCAGTATTTT
>TRBJ2-5|TRBD1|NA|TRBV15
CATSRGPGTAEETQYF
TGTGCCACCAGCAGAGGACCCGGGACAGCTGAAGAGACCCAGTACTTC
>TRBJ2-5|NA|few|TRBV25-1
CASSEYARGRTRETQYF
TGTGCCAGCAGTGAATATGCCAGGGGGCGGACTAGGGAGACCCAGTACTTC
>TRBJ1-2|NA|few|TRBV5-4
CASSLDIVAGLGYGYTF
TGTGCCAGCAGCTTGGATATAGTGGCCGGATTGGGTTATGGCTACACCTTC
>TRBJ1-1|NA|few|TRBV28
CASSPKGLVNTEAFF
TGTGCCAGCAGTCCAAAGGGGCTAGTCAACACTGAAGCTTTCTTT
>TRBJ2-3|NA|NA|TRBV10-3
CAISESMQRTDTQYF
TGTGCCATCAGTGAGTCGATGCAGCGCACAGATACGCAGTATTTT
>TRBJ2-3|NA|few|TRBV5-4
CASSLGPRISTDTQYF
TGTGCCAGCAGCTTGGGGCCACGGATAAGCACAGATACGCAGTATTTT
>TRBJ1-1|NA|few|TRBV27
CASNLSGTGFYTEAFF
TGTGCCAGCAATTTATCCGGGACGGGCTTCTACACTGAAGCTTTCTTT
>TRBJ1-2|NA|NA|TRBV5-1
CASKEGPGEAYGYTF
TGCGCCAGCAAAGAGGGGCCTGGGGAGGCCTATGGCTACACCTTC
>TRBJ2-7|NA|many|TRBV13
CASSLGLSYEQYF
TGTGCCAGCAGCTTAGGACTCTCCTACGAGCAGTACTTC
>TRBJ2-5|NA|NA|TRBV5-6
CASSPDREETQYF
TGTGCCAGCAGCCCTGACAGAGAAGAGACCCAGTACTTC
>TRBJ1-4|TRBD1|few|TRBV7-2
CASSKGQGNNEKLFF
TGTGCCAGCAGCAAAGGACAGGGGAATAATGAAAAACTGTTTTTT
>TRBJ1-1|TRBD1|few|TRBV9
CASRLDRAGTEAFF
TGTGCCAGCAGGTTGGACAGGGCGGGCACTGAAGCTTTCTTT
>TRBJ2-2|NA|few|TRBV4-3
CASSQGLQNGRGTGELFF
TGCGCCAGCAGCCAAGGACTGCAAAATGGACGAGGCACCGGGGAGCTGTTTTTT
>TRBJ1-1|NA|few|TRBV7-3
CASSLAGMNTEAFF
TGTGCCAGCAGCTTAGCAGGTATGAACACTGAAGCTTTCTTT
>TRBJ2-5|NA|few|TRBV4-2
CASSQESRGQETQYF
TGTGCCAGCAGCCAAGAATCGAGGGGCCAAGAGACCCAGTACTTC
>TRBJ2-7|NA|NA|TRBV27
CASSLGGRGYEQYF
TGTGCCAGCAGTTTAGGGGGCAGGGGATACGAGCAGTACTTC
>TRBJ1-5|TRBD1|few|TRBV2
CASSAGQGARQPQHF
TGTGCCAGCAGTGCGGGACAGGGGGCACGACAGCCCCAGCATTTT
>TRBJ1-4|NA|NA|TRBV7-8
CASSLVGQEKLFF
TGTGCCAGCAGCTTAGTAGGGCAAGAAAAACTGTTTTTT
>TRBJ2-5|NA|NA|TRBV15
CATSRDLEGRTQYF
TGTGCCACCAGCAGAGATCTCGAGGGAAGGACCCAGTACTTC
>TRBJ2-5|NA|few|TRBV18
CASSPAAWRETQYF
TGTGCCAGCTCACCCGCAGCGTGGCGAGAGACCCAGTACTTC
>TRBJ1-2|NA|few|TRBV7-9
CASSLEVWATF
TGTGCCAGCAGCTTAGAGGTTTGGGCCACCTTC
>TRBJ1-1|NA|NA|TRBV29-1
CSVRDTGPEAFF
TGCAGCGTTAGGGACACGGGACCTGAAGCTTTCTTT
>TRBJ2-7|NA|NA|TRBV6-1
CASMSYEQYF
TGTGCCAGCATGTCCTACGAGCAGTACTTC
>TRBJ1-2|TRBD1|NA|TRBV9
CASSSHPGTGAFAGYTF
TGTGCCAGCAGCTCCCACCCCGGGACAGGGGCTTTTGCGGGCTACACCTTC
>TRBJ2-7|TRBD1|few|TRBV28
CASSSPGQGTHEQYF
TGTGCCAGCAGTTCACCGGGACAGGGGACCCACGAGCAGTACTTC
>TRBJ1-5|NA|NA|TRBV7-2
CASSLAATKPPQHF
TGTGCCAGCAGCTTAGCTGCAACAAAGCCGCCCCAGCATTTT